What follows is one T cell receptor (beta chain) and its context. The data stem from a study of CD8 T cells in ankylosing spondylitis. CDR1 SGHTA and CDR2 FQGNSA come from the germline V gene. This CDR3 has 13 residues. J lost 4 bases, V lost 5 bases, and 5 bases had no gene match. TCRdb independently ran MiXCR on the 5' RACE reads; one entry per CDR3 protein. The data hold under 130,000 distinct CDR3 sequences, with more than 20% observed a single time. The rearrangement links TRBV7-2 to TRBJ2-7, with 7 bases matching TRBD2. The sequence was collected from a male donor with ankylosing spondylitis. Sequenced material: synovial fluid, either unsorted or a sorted T cell fraction (not recorded which). In DNA, the CDR3 is TGTGCCAGCAGCCCTGGGGGGGGGTACGAGCAGTACTTC. Its protein is CASSPGGGYEQYF.